The 11 T cell receptor beta chains given below trace back to one sample, sequenced in a study of blood T cell repertoires in COVID-19. Produced via immunoSEQ multiplex PCR; TCRdb's table is partial and in-frame only. This repertoire shows around 100,000 clones, about 87% found once; its top ten account for about an eighth. The sample consisted of peripheral blood. The receptors shown here come from a human donor in a cohort sampled during active or convalescent COVID-19.

For this clone: Other DNA variants within this sample encode the same CDR3. The chain carries TRBV3-1 (or the pseudogene TRBV3-2) and TRBJ2-5, with TRBD2 as a possible D gene (6 bases). Germline-derived CDR1 and CDR2 are LGHDT and YNNKEL (reference sequence). The CDR3 covers 15 residues. Trimming took off 1 base at V and 2 bases at J, with 11 bases between the two ends. CDR3: CASSQGAGRQETQYF. The DNA of the CDR3 is TGTGCCAGCAGCCAAGGTGCGGGGAGACAAGAGACCCAGTACTTC.

V and J are TRBV27 and TRBJ2-3; D is uncertain. Germline lookup yields CDR1 MNHEY and CDR2 SMNVEV (reference sequence). Trimming took 6 bases from V and 0 from J, leaving 10 bases between them. This CDR3 region has 14 residues. Written as DNA, the CDR3 is TGTGCCAGCAGCCCAGGTGCTAGCACAGATACGCAGTATTTT. Its translation is CASSPGASTDTQYF.

The chain carries TRBV3-1 (or the pseudogene TRBV3-2) and TRBJ2-5; possible D gene TRBD1, 6 bases. The CDR3 length is 14 residues. Trimming took 5 bases from V and 2 from J, leaving 12 bases between them. Germline V gene data show CDR1 as LGHDT and CDR2 as YNNKEL (reference sequence). CDR3 sequence (DNA): TGTGCCAGCAGCTTCCACAGGGAACAAGAGACCCAGTACTTC. Protein product: CASSFHREQETQYF.

This clone was seen once. The chain is built from TRBV12-5 and TRBJ2-1; D is ambiguous. There are 15 residues in the CDR3. CDR1 and CDR2 (germline): LGHNT, FRNRAP. Trimming removed 6 bases at V and 0 bases at J, with 12 bases between. The CDR3 DNA follows: TGTGCTAGTGGCCCTCCCCTGAGCTCCTACAATGAGCAGTTCTTC. Translation: CASGPPLSSYNEQFF.

The chain uses TRBV11-3 and TRBJ1-1, with a tentative D call TRBD1 (5 bases). V lost 6 bases and J 6 bases, leaving 14 bases between the germline ends. The CDR3 has 13 residues. Germline assignment: CDR1 SGHNT and CDR2 YENEEA. CDR3 bases: TGTGCCAGCAGTAATAGGGGCGGCGCTGAAGCTTTCTTT. Residues: CASSNRGGAEAFF.

DNA of the CDR3: TGTGCCAGCAGTTCCACAGGGATCGGCACCGGGGAGCTGTTTTTT. Amino acids: CASSSTGIGTGELFF. The chain couples TRBV6-6 to TRBJ2-2, with D possibly matching TRBD1 (6 bases). There are 15 residues in the CDR3. Germline lookup yields CDR1 MNHNY and CDR2 SVGAGI (reference sequence). The V end lost 4 bases, the J end lost 4 bases, and 13 bases lay between the germline ends.

The chain has TRBV18 and TRBJ2-7; D gene uncertain. CDR3 length: 14 amino acids. Per germline, CDR1 KGHSH and CDR2 LQKENI. V was cut by 0 bases and J by 7 bases, with 13 bases left in between. The CDR3 DNA reads TGTGCCAGCTCACCACCCTCAGTCTCTTGGGAGCAGTACTTC. Its protein is CASSPPSVSWEQYF.

This chain uses TRBV14 with TRBJ2-7; perhaps TRBD1 as D (5 bases). In germline, CDR1 is SGHDN, CDR2 FVKESK. V lost 6 bases and J 3 bases, leaving 15 bases between the germline ends. The CDR3 has 14 amino acids. For the CDR3, the DNA is TGTGCCAGCAGTCTGGGGCAGGGCGGCTACGAGCAGTACTTC. This encodes CASSLGQGGYEQYF.

This sequence joins TRBV5-4 and TRBJ2-2, with a weak D call TRBD2 (6 bases). CDR3 length: 13 amino acids. Trimming took off 1 base at V and 6 bases at J, with 7 bases between the two ends. The germline V gene has CDR1 SGHNT and CDR2 YYREEE (reference sequence). DNA for the CDR3: TGTGCCAGCAGCTTGCCGGGGGCCGGGGAGCTGTTTTTT. Its translation is CASSLPGAGELFF.

This clone has only a few counts. The chain employs TRBV11-2 and TRBJ2-1; 13 bases are shared with TRBD2. V lost 6 bases, J lost 12 bases, and 8 bases stayed unmatched. This CDR3 comprises 14 residues. The germline gives CDR1 SGHAT, CDR2 FQNNGV. The CDR3 here is CASRPTSGGVRQFF. The CDR3 DNA follows: TGTGCCAGCAGGCCAACTAGCGGGGGGGTGAGGCAGTTCTTC.

The chain carries TRBV11-3 and TRBJ1-1; unclear D gene. This CDR3 contains 13 residues. The germline gives CDR1 SGHNT, CDR2 YENEEA. V was pared by 6 bases and J by 1 base, with 9 bases between. The CDR3 loop reads CASSRLRNTEAFF. The CDR3 DNA is TGTGCCAGCAGTCGACTCAGGAACACTGAAGCTTTCTTT.